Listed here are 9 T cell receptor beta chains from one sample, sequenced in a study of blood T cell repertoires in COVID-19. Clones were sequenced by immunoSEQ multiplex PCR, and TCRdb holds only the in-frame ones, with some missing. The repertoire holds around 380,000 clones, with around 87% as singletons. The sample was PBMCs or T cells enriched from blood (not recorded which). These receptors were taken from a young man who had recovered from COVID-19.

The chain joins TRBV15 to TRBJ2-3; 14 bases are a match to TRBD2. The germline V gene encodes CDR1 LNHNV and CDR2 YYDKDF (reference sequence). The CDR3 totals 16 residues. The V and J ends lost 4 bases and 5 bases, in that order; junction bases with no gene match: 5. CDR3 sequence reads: CATSKTSGGVQDTQYF. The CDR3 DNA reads TGTGCCACCAGCAAGACTAGCGGGGGGGTTCAAGATACGCAGTATTTT. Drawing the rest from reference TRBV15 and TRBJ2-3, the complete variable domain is DAMVIQNPRYQVTQFGKPVTLSCSQTLNHNVMYWYQQKSSQAPKLLFHYYDKDFNNEADTPDNFQSRRPNTSFCFLDIRSPGLGDTAMYLCATSKTSGGVQDTQYFGPGTRLTVL.

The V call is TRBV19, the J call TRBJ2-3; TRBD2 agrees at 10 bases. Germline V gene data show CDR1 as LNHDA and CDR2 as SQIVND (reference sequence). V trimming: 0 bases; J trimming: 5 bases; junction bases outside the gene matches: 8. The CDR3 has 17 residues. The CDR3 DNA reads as TGTGCCAGTAGTATAGATGGGCTAGCGGGGGTCCTAGATACGCAGTATTTT. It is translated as CASSIDGLAGVLDTQYF.

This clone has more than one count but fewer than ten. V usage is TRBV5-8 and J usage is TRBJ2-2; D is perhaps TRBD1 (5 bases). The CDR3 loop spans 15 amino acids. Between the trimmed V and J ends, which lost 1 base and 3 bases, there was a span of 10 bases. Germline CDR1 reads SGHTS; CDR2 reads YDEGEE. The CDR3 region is CASSLPGLHTGELFF. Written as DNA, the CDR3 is TGTGCCAGCAGCTTGCCAGGGCTCCACACCGGGGAGCTGTTTTTT.

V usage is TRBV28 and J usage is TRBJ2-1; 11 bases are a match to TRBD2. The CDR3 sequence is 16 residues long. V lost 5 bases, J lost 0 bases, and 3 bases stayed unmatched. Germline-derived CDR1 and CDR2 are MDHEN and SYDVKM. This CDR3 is CASSLLAGGSYNEQFF. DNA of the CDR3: TGTGCCAGCAGTCTTCTAGCGGGGGGCTCCTACAATGAGCAGTTCTTC. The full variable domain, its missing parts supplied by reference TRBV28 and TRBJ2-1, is DVKVTQSSRYLVKRTGEKVFLECVQDMDHENMFWYRQDPGLGLRLIYFSYDVKMKEKGDIPEGYSVSREKKERFSLILESASTNQTSMYLCASSLLAGGSYNEQFFGPGTRLTVL.

CDR3 sequence reads: CAWRGTGSYGYTF. The CDR3 region has the DNA TGTGCCTGGAGGGGGACAGGGAGCTATGGCTACACCTTC. This chain links TRBV30 with TRBJ1-2; 9 nucleotides match TRBD1. Germline V lookup: CDR1 GTSNPN, CDR2 SVGIG (reference sequence). The CDR3 is made up of 13 amino acids. V dropped 3 bases and J dropped 4; count of bases not matched to a gene: 3.

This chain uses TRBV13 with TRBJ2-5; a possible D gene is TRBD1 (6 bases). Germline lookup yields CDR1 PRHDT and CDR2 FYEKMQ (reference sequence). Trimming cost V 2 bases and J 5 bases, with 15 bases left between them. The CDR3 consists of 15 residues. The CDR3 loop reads CASSLFADSRETQYF. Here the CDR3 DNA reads TGTGCCAGCAGCTTATTCGCGGACAGCCGGGAGACCCAGTACTTC.

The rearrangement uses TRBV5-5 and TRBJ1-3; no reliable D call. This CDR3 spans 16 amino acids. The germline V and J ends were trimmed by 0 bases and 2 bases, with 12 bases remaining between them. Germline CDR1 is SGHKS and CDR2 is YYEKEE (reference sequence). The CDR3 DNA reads TGTGCCAGCAGCTTGGCTAGGACGGGAACTGGAAACACCATATATTTT. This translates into CASSLARTGTGNTIYF.

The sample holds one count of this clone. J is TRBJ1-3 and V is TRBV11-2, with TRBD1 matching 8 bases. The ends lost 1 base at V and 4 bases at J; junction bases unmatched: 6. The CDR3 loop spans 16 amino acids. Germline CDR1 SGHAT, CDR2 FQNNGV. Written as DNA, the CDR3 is TGTGCCAGCAGCTTAGCTGCAGGGGGCGCAGGAAACACCATATATTTT. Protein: CASSLAAGGAGNTIYF. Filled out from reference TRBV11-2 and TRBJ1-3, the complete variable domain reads EAGVAQSPRYKIIEKRQSVAFWCNPISGHATLYWYQQILGQGPKLLIQFQNNGVVDDSQLPKDRFSAERLKGVDSTLKIQPAKLEDSAVYLCASSLAAGGAGNTIYFGEGSWLTVV.

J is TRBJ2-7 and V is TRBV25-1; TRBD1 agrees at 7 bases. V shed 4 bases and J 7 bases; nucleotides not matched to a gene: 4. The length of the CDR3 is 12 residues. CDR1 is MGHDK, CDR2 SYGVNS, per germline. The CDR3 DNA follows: TGTGCCAGCAGTGTCACAGGGGAGGAGCAGTACTTC. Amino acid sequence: CASSVTGEEQYF.